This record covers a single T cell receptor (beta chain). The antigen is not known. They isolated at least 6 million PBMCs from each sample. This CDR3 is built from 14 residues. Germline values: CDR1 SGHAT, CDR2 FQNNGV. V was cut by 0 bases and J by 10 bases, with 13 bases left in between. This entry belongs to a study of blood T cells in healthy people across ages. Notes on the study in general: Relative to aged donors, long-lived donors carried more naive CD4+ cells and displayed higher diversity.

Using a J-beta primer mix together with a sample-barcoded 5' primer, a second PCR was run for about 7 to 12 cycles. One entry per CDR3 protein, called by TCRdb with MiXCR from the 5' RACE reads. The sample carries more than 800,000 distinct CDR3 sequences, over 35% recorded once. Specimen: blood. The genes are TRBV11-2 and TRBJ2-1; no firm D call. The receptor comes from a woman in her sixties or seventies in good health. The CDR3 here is CASSLDGSDREQFF. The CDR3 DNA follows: TGTGCCAGCAGCTTAGATGGGTCGGATAGGGAGCAGTTCTTC.